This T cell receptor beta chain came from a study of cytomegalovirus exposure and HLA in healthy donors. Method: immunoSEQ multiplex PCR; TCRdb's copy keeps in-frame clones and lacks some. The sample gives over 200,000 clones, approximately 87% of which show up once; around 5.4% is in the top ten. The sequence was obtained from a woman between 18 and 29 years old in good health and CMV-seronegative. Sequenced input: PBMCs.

The CDR3, as DNA: TGTGCCAGCAGTTGGCGGGGACGCGGGCTAGATACGCAGTATTTT. Translating gives CASSWRGRGLDTQYF. V gene TRBV6-6 combines with J gene TRBJ2-3; a possible D gene is TRBD2 (6 bases). The germline gives CDR1 MNHNY, CDR2 SVGAGI (reference sequence). The CDR3 runs to 15 residues. Trimming left V 4 bases short and J 5 bases short, with 16 bases between.